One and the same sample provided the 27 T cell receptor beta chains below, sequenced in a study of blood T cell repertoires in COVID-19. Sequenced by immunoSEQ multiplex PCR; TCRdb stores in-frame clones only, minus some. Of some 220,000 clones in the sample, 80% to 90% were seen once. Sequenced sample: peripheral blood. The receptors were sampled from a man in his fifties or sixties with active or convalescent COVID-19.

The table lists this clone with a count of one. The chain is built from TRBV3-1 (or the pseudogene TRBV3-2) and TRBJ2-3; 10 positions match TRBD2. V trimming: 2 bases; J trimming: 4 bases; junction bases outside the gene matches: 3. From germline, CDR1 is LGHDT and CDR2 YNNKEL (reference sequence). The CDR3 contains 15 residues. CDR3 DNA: TGTGCCAGCAGCCAACTAGCGGGGGCCCCAGATACGCAGTATTTT. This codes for CASSQLAGAPDTQYF.

The CDR3 loop reads CASSYSSGSPLHF. The CDR3 region has the DNA TGTGCCAGCAGTTACTCGAGCGGGTCACCCCTCCACTTT. This chain connects TRBV6-2 or TRBV6-3 to TRBJ1-6; no clear D gene. This CDR3 has 13 amino acids. Germline-derived CDR1 and CDR2 are MNHEY and SVGEGT. V dropped 0 bases and J dropped 10 bases, with 7 bases sitting between them.

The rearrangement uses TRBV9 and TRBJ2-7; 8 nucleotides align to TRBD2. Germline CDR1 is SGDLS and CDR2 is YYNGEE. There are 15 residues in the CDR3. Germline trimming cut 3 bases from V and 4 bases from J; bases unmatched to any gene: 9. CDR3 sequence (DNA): TGTGCCAGCAGCGAGGGAGCGGGAGCGTTTTACGAGCAGTACTTC. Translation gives CASSEGAGAFYEQYF. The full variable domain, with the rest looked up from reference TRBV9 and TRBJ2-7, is DSGVTQTPKHLITATGQRVTLRCSPRSGDLSVYWYQQSLDQGLQFLIQYYNGEERAKGNILERFSAQQFPDLHSELNLSSLELGDSALYFCASSEGAGAFYEQYFGPGTRLTVT.

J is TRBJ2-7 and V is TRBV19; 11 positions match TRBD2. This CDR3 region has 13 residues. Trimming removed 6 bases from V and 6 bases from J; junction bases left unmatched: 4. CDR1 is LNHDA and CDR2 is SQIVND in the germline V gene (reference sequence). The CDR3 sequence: CASRLAGAVEQYF. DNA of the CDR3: TGTGCCAGTAGACTAGCGGGAGCTGTCGAGCAGTACTTC.

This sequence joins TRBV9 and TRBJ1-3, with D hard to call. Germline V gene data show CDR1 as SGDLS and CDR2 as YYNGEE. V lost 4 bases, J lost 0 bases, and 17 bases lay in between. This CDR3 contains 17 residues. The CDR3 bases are TGTGCCAGCAGCTGGTCGAGCACGGGAGGCTCTGGAAACACCATATATTTT. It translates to CASSWSSTGGSGNTIYF. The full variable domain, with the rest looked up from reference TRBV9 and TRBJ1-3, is DSGVTQTPKHLITATGQRVTLRCSPRSGDLSVYWYQQSLDQGLQFLIQYYNGEERAKGNILERFSAQQFPDLHSELNLSSLELGDSALYFCASSWSSTGGSGNTIYFGEGSWLTVV.

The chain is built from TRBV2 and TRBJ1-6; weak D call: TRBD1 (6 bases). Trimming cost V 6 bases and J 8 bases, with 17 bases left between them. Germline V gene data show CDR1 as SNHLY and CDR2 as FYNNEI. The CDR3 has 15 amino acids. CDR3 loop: CASRPPGGTYSPLHF. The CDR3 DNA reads TGTGCCAGCAGGCCACCTGGGGGCACCTATTCACCCCTCCACTTT.

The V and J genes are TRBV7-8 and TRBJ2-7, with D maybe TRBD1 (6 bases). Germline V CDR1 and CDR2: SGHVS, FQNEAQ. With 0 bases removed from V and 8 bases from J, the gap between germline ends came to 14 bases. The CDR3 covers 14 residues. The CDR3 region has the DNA TGTGCCAGCAGCTTAGCGCTCATAACAGGGAAGCAGTACTTC. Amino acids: CASSLALITGKQYF.

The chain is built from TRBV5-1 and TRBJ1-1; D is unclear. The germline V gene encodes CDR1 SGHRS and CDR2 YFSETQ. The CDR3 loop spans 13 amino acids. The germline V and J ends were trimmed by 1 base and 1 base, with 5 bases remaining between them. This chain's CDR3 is CASSLRGNTEAFF. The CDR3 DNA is TGCGCCAGCAGCTTGCGAGGGAACACTGAAGCTTTCTTT.

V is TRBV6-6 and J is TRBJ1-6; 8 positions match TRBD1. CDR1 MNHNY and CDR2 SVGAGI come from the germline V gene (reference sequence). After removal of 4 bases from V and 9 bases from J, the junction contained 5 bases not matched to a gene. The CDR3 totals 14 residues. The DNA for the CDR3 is TGTGCCAGCAGTTCACTCGACAGGGGTTCACCCCTCCACTTT. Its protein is CASSSLDRGSPLHF.

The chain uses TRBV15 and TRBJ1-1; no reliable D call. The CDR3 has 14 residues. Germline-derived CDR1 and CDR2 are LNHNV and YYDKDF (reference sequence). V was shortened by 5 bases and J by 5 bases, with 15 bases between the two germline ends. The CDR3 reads CATSPGRGMTEAFF. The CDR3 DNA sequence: TGTGCCACCAGCCCCGGACGGGGAATGACTGAAGCTTTCTTT.

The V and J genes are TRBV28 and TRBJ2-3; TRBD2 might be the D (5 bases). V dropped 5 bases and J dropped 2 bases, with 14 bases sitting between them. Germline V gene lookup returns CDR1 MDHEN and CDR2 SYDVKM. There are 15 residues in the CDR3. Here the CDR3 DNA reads TGTGCCAGCAGTCCACCCCCGGGGTACACAGATACGCAGTATTTT. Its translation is CASSPPPGYTDTQYF. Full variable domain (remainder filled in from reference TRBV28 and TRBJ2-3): DVKVTQSSRYLVKRTGEKVFLECVQDMDHENMFWYRQDPGLGLRLIYFSYDVKMKEKGDIPEGYSVSREKKERFSLILESASTNQTSMYLCASSPPPGYTDTQYFGPGTRLTVL.

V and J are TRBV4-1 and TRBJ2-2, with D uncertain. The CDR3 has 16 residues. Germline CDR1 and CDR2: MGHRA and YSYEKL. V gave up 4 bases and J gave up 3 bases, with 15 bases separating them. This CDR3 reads CASSLQDVLDTGELFF. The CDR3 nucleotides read TGCGCCAGCAGCCTCCAAGATGTGTTAGACACCGGGGAGCTGTTTTTT.

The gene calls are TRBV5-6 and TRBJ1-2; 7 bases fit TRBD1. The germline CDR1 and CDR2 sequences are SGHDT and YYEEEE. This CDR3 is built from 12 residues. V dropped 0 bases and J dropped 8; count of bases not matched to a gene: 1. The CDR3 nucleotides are TGTGCCAGCAGCTTGGGGACAGGAGGCTACACCTTC. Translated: CASSLGTGGYTF.

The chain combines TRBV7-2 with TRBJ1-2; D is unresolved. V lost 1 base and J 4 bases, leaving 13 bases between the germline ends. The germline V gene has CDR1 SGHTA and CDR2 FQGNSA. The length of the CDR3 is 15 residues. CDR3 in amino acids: CASSLDAGLSYGYTF. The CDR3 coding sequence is TGTGCCAGCAGCTTAGACGCAGGCCTTTCCTATGGCTACACCTTC.

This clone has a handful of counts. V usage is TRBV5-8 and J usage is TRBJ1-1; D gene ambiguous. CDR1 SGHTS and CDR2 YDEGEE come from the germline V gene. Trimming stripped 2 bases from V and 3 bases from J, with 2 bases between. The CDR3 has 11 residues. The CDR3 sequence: CASSFYTEAFF. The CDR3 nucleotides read TGTGCCAGCAGCTTCTACACTGAAGCTTTCTTT.

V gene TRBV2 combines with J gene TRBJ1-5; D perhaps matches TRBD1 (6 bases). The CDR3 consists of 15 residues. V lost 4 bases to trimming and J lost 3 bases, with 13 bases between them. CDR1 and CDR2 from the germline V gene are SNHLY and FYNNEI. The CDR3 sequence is CASSAGTSYNQPQHF. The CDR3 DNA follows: TGTGCCAGCAGTGCCGGGACATCCTACAATCAGCCCCAGCATTTT.

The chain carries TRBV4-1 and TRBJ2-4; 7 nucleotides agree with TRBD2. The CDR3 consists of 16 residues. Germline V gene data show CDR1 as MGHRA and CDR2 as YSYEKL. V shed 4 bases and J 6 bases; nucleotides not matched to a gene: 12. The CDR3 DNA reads TGCGCCAGCAGCCGGCAACCCGGACTAGACAGAAACATTCAGTACTTC. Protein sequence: CASSRQPGLDRNIQYF.

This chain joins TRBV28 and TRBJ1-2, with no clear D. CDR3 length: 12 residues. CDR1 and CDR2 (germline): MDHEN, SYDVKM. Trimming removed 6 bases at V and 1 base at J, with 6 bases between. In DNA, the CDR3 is TGTGCCAGCAGACAGAGTAACTATGGCTACACCTTC. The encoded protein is CASRQSNYGYTF.

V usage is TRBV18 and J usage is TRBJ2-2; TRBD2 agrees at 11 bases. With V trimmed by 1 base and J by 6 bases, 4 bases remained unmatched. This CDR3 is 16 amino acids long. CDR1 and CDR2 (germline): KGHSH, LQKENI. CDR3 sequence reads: CASSPRGTSGAGELFF. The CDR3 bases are TGTGCCAGCTCACCACGGGGGACTAGCGGTGCCGGGGAGCTGTTTTTT.

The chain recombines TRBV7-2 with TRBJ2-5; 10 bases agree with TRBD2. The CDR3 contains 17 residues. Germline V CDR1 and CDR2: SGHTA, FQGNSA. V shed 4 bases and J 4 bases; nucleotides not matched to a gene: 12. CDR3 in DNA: TGTGCCAGCAGCTGGCGGGTGGAGCGGGAGGGGAGAGAGACCCAGTACTTC. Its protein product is CASSWRVEREGRETQYF.

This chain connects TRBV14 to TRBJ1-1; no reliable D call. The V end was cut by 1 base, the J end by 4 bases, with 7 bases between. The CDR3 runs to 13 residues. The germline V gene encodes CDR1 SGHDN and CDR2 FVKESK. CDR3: CASSQGYTTEAFF. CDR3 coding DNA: TGTGCCAGCAGCCAAGGATACACCACTGAAGCTTTCTTT.

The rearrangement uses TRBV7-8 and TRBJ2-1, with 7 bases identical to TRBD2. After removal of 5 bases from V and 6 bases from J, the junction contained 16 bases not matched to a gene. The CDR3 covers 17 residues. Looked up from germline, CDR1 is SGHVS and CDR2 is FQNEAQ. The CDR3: CASSRNELAQRTNEQFF. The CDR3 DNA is TGTGCCAGCAGCAGAAACGAACTAGCGCAACGGACCAATGAGCAGTTCTTC.

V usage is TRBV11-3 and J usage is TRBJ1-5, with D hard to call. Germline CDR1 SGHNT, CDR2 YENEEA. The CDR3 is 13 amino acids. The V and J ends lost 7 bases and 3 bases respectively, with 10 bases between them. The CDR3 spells CASTILPNQPQHF. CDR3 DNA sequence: TGTGCCAGCACCATACTCCCCAATCAGCCCCAGCATTTT. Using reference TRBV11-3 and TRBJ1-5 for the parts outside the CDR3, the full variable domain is EAGVVQSPRYKIIEKKQPVAFWCNPISGHNTLYWYLQNLGQGPELLIRYENEEAVDDSQLPKDRFSAERLKGVDSTLKIQPAELGDSAVYLCASTILPNQPQHFGDGTRLSIL.

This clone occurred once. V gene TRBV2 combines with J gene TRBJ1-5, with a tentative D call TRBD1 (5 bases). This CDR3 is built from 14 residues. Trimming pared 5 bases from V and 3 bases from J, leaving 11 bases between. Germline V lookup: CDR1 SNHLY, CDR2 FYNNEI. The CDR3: CASSREGLNQPQHF. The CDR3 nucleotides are TGTGCCAGCAGTCGGGAGGGGCTCAATCAGCCCCAGCATTTT.

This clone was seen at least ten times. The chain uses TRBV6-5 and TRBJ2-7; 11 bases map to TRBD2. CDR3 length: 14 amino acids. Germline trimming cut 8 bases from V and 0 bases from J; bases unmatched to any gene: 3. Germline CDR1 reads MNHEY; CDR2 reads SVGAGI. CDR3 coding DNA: TGTGCCAGCCTTACTAGCGGGGGCTCCTACGAGCAGTACTTC. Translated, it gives CASLTSGGSYEQYF.

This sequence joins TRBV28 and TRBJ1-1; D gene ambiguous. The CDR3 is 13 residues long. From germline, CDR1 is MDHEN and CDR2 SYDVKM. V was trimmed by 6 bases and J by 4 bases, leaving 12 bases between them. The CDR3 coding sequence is TGTGCCAGCAGCTGGCCTGCAGGCACTGAAGCTTTCTTT. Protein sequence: CASSWPAGTEAFF.

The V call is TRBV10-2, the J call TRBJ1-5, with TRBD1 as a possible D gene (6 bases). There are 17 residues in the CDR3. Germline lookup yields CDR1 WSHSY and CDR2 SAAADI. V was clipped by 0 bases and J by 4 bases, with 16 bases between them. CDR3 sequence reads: CASSESTETGPNQPQHF. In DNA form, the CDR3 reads TGCGCCAGCAGTGAGTCGACCGAAACAGGGCCAAATCAGCCCCAGCATTTT.